This note documents a single TCR beta chain sequence. Its antigen is undetermined. The sample comes from a study of T-cell memory formation after mild COVID-19. TCRalpha and TCRbeta libraries used 5'RACE with constant-segment primers and UMIs. From the 5' RACE reads, TCRdb called clonotypes with MiXCR, one entry per CDR3 protein. Altogether about 420,000 distinct CDR3 sequences are present, around a quarter being singletons, with the ten largest covering about an eighth. Study-level findings and limits: Researchers could not confirm that second-wave clones peaking on day 37 targeted SARS-CoV-2. Pre-infection memory harbored some responding clones, suggesting cross-reactive memory joined.

The CDR3 consists of 15 residues. The V gene's germline CDR1 is SGHVS and CDR2 FQNEAQ. Between the trimmed V and J ends, which lost 2 bases and 4 bases, there was a span of 14 bases. This TCR came from an adult woman who had mild COVID-19 (a few samples of this study predate the infection). Cell type and time point are not known. What was sequenced was PBMCs or a T cell subset sorted from them (not recorded which). The chain combines TRBV7-8 with TRBJ1-2, with D perhaps TRBD1 (6 bases). The CDR3 is CASSLTQGTVYGYTF. The CDR3 bases are TGTGCCAGCAGCTTAACCCAGGGGACGGTCTATGGCTACACCTTC.